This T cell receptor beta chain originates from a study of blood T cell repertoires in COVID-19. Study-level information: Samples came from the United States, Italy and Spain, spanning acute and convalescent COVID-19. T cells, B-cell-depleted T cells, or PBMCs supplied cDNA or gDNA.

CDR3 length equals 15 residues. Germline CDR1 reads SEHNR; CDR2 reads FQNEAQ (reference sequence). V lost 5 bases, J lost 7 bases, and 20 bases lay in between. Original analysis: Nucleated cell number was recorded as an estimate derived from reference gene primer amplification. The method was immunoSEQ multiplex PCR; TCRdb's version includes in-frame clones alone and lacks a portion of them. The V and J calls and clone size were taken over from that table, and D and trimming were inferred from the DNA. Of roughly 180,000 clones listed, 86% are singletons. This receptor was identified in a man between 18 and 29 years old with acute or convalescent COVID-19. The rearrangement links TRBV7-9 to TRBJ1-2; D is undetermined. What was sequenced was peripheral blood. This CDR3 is CASSRSYPEGAGYTF. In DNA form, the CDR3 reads TGTGCCAGCAGCCGATCGTACCCAGAGGGCGCTGGCTACACCTTC.